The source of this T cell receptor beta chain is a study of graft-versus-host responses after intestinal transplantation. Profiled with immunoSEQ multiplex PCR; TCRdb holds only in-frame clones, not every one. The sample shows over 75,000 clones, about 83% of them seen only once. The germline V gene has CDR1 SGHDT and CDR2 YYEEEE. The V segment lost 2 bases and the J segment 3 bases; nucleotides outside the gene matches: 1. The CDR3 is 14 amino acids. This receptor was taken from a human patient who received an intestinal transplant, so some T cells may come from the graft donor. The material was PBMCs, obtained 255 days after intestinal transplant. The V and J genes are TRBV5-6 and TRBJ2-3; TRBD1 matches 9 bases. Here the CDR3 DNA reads TGTGCCAGCAGCTTCGGGACAGGGACAGATACGCAGTATTTT. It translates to CASSFGTGTDTQYF.